This T cell receptor beta chain appears in the sequencing data of a study of blood T cells in healthy people across ages. Study observations and caveats: While age rose, TCR beta diversity per million T cells dropped in a roughly linear way.

On this clonotype: The antigen is undetermined.

Healthy Caucasian individuals from Russia aged 6 to 90 served as donors. Sample-barcoded 5' priming and a J-beta primer mix drove a second PCR of 7 to 11 cycles. TCRdb passed the 5' RACE reads through MiXCR, listing each CDR3 protein once. The sample consists of some 1.5 million distinct CDR3 sequences, 28% of them appearing once. There are 13 residues in the CDR3. J was trimmed by 6 bases and V by 6 bases; bases with no gene match: 5. Looked up from germline, CDR1 is LNHDA and CDR2 is SQIVND (reference sequence). The receptor's source is a woman aged 30 to 39 in good health. The sample comprised blood. The rearrangement joins TRBV19 to TRBJ2-5; 9 bases are shared with TRBD1. The CDR3: CASSSGQGKTQYF. DNA of the CDR3: TGTGCCAGTAGCTCTGGACAGGGGAAGACCCAGTACTTC.